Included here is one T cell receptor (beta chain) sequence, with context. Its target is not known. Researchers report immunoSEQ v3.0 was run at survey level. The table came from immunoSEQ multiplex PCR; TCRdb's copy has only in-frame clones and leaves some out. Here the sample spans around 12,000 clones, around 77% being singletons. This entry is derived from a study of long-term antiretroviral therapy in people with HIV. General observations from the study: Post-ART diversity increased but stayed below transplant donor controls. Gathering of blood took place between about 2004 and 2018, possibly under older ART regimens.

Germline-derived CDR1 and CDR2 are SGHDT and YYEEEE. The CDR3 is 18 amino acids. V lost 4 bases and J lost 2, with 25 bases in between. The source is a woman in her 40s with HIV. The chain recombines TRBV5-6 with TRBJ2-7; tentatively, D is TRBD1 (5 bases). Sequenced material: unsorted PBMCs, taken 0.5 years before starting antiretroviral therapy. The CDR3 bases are TGTGCCAGCAGCCCGGCCCCCTGGGTCCGGACAACAACCTACGAGCAGTACTTC. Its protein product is CASSPAPWVRTTTYEQYF.